The sequence of this TCR beta chain was determined in a study of T cells in Graves' hyperthyroidism and ophthalmopathy. Background on the study: Peripheral blood specimens were obtained at initial diagnosis, prior to any treatment.

Together with thyroid ultrasound, orbital computed tomography, serum thyroxine and TRAb, clinical symptoms were used for diagnoses. Roughly 10 ml of fresh peripheral blood supplied the PBMCs. There were TCR beta CDR3 regions amplified from RNA transcripts. A set of HTBI primers served as the primers for a first-round RT-PCR of the TCR CDR3. MiXCR was run by TCRdb on the multiplex PCR reads, yielding one entry per CDR3 protein. The table records about 260,000 distinct CDR3 sequences, approximately 26% of them present only once. Germline V gene data show CDR1 as MNHNS and CDR2 as SASEGT. The V and J ends lost 5 bases and 4 bases, in that order; junction bases with no gene match: 10. CDR3 length equals 15 residues.

The V gene is TRBV6-1, the J gene TRBJ1-1; TRBD1 aligns across 7 bases. The sequenced sample consisted of blood. This TCR was sampled from a man aged 40-50 years with Graves' hyperthyroidism that later progressed to Graves' ophthalmopathy. The CDR3 DNA follows: TGTGCCAGCAGTATCCGGACAGGTCTGGGCACTGAAGCTTTCTTT. This codes for CASSIRTGLGTEAFF.